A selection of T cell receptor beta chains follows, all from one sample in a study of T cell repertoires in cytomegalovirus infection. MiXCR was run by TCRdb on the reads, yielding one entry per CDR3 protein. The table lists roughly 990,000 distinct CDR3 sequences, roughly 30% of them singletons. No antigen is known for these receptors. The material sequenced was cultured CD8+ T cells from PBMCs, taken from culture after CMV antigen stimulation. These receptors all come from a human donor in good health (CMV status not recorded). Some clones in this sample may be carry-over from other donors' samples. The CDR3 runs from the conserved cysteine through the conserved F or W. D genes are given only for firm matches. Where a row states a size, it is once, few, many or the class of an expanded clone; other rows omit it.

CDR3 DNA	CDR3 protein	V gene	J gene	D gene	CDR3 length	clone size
TGCGCCAGCAGGCCGACAGCATTGTATGGCTACACCTTC	CASRPTALYGYTF	TRBV5-1	TRBJ1-2	NA	13	NA
TGTGCCAGCAGCTTAAATCAGGCTCAGCCCCAGCATTTT	CASSLNQAQPQHF	TRBV7-3	TRBJ1-5	NA	13	few
TGTGCCAGCAGCTCCGGGACAGACCTGACGAACACCGGGGAGCTGTTTTTT	CASSSGTDLTNTGELFF	TRBV28	TRBJ2-2	TRBD1	17	few
TGTGCCAGCAGCTCGAGTCTCTTCTCCCCTAGCAGAGATACGCAGTATTTT	CASSSSLFSPSRDTQYF	TRBV7-4	TRBJ2-3	NA	17	NA
TGTGCCAGCAGTTACTCGATCGTGCCAGCCTACAATGAGCAGTTCTTC	CASSYSIVPAYNEQFF	TRBV6-5	TRBJ2-1	NA	16	NA
TGTGCCAGCAGCTTAGCGCCCCCCCACAGGGAGGAAAATTCACCCCTCCACTTT	CASSLAPPHREENSPLHF	TRBV7-8	TRBJ1-6	NA	18	many
TGCGCCAGCAGCATCACCGGTGCCACAGATACGCAGTATTTT	CASSITGATDTQYF	TRBV5-1	TRBJ2-3	NA	14	few
TGTGCCAGCAGCTTAAGGAACAACCAAGAGACCCAGTACTTC	CASSLRNNQETQYF	TRBV7-9	TRBJ2-5	NA	14	NA
TGTGCCAGCTCCCGGGACAGGTCCACTGAAGCTTTCTTT	CASSRDRSTEAFF	TRBV12-3/TRBV12-4	TRBJ1-1	TRBD1	13	NA
TGTGCCAGCAGCTTAGCGACAGGGCTTTCCTACGAGCAGTACTTC	CASSLATGLSYEQYF	TRBV7-8	TRBJ2-7	TRBD1	15	many
TGTGCCAGCAGCTTTCCCGGCAGGGATTCCGAGCAGTACTTC	CASSFPGRDSEQYF	TRBV7-9	TRBJ2-7	NA	14	NA
TGTGCCAGCAGCGTAGCGGGACTAGCGGGGATCACAGATACGCAGTATTTT	CASSVAGLAGITDTQYF	TRBV9	TRBJ2-3	TRBD2	17	NA
TGTGCCAGCAGCCCTCAGGGGACCCCCTACGAGCAGTACTTC	CASSPQGTPYEQYF	TRBV9	TRBJ2-7	NA	14	NA
TGTGCCAGTAGTATAGGGGGGGTTGACTACGAGCAGTACTTC	CASSIGGVDYEQYF	TRBV19	TRBJ2-7	NA	14	NA
TGTGCCAGCAGTGAAGAGGGGGCTAACTATGGCTACACCTTC	CASSEEGANYGYTF	TRBV6-1	TRBJ1-2	NA	14	NA
TGTGCCAGCAGCTCACGGGACAGGCGGGCCAATGAAGCTTTCTTT	CASSSRDRRANEAFF	TRBV7-9	TRBJ1-1	TRBD1	15	NA
TGTGCCAGCTCACCCTGGCCGGGGCTCAGTTCTCCCATCGAGAACACTGAAGCTTTCTTT	CASSPWPGLSSPIENTEAFF	TRBV18	TRBJ1-1	NA	20	NA
TGCGCCAGCAGCTGGACAGGCGGGGGGGAGCTGTTTTTT	CASSWTGGGELFF	TRBV5-1	TRBJ2-2	TRBD1	13	few
TGTGCCAGCAGTGAAACGGGACAGCTAAATCAGCCCCAGCATTTT	CASSETGQLNQPQHF	TRBV6-1	TRBJ1-5	TRBD1	15	many
TGTGCCAGCTCACCACCTCAAGTCTATGACTACACCTTC	CASSPPQVYDYTF	TRBV18	TRBJ1-2	NA	13	once
TGTGCCAGCAGCTTAGATACAGCCTCCTACAATGAGCAGTTCTTC	CASSLDTASYNEQFF	TRBV7-2	TRBJ2-1	NA	15	many
TGTGCCATCAAAATTTGGGTGCGGCAGCAATCCTATGGCTACACCTTC	CAIKIWVRQQSYGYTF	TRBV10-3	TRBJ1-2	NA	16	NA
TGTGCCAGCAGTGAGGCCGGGACGGTCTATGGCTACACCTTC	CASSEAGTVYGYTF	TRBV12-3/TRBV12-4	TRBJ1-2	NA	14	NA
TGTGCCAGCAGTTGGGCACAGGGGAACGAGCAGTACTTC	CASSWAQGNEQYF	TRBV27	TRBJ2-7	TRBD1	13	NA
TGTGCCAGCAGTTACGGACTAGCGACCGAGCAGTACTTC	CASSYGLATEQYF	TRBV6-2/TRBV6-3	TRBJ2-7	TRBD2	13	many
TGTGCCAGCAGCCGAGGGGACAGGGGGCGGAATGAGCAGTTCTTC	CASSRGDRGRNEQFF	TRBV7-8	TRBJ2-1	TRBD1	15	NA
TGTGCCGGCAGTTACGGGACAGGGCGAGGGAATGGTGGCTACACCTTC	CAGSYGTGRGNGGYTF	TRBV6-6	TRBJ1-2	TRBD1	16	once
TGTGCCAGCAGAAAAGCGGGGGGGCCCCATCCCGGGGAGCTGTTTTTT	CASRKAGGPHPGELFF	TRBV9	TRBJ2-2	TRBD2	16	NA
TGCGCCAGCAGCCACAGCGGGGGGGGGGGCAATGAGCAGTTCTTC	CASSHSGGGGNEQFF	TRBV4-3	TRBJ2-1	TRBD2	15	NA
TGTGCCAGCACCCAGGGGAGGGCCCTTCGAAACACCGGGGAGCTGTTTTTT	CASTQGRALRNTGELFF	TRBV28	TRBJ2-2	NA	17	few
TGTGCCAGCAGTAAACTTCCACAGGGTCGGACGACCGGGGAGCTGTTTTTT	CASSKLPQGRTTGELFF	TRBV2	TRBJ2-2	NA	17	NA
TGTGCCAGCAGTTTATTAGGGTTCGGGAGTGAGCAGTTCTTC	CASSLLGFGSEQFF	TRBV27	TRBJ2-1	NA	14	few
TGTGCCAGTACCACGACAGGGATAGGATTCACAGATACGCAGTATTTT	CASTTTGIGFTDTQYF	TRBV19	TRBJ2-3	TRBD1	16	NA
TGTGCCAGCAGCTATGGTTACGGGGGTTACAATGAGCAGTTCTTC	CASSYGYGGYNEQFF	TRBV7-6	TRBJ2-1	NA	15	many
TGTGCCAGCAGCGTAGGGGGCAGGGACAATTCACCCCTCCACTTT	CASSVGGRDNSPLHF	TRBV9	TRBJ1-6	NA	15	NA
TGTGCCAGCAGCTTAATTTTTGGGCTGAATAATTCACCCCTCCACTTT	CASSLIFGLNNSPLHF	TRBV7-2	TRBJ1-6	NA	16	many
TGTGCCAGCGAACCGGGGTGGGACACCGGGGAGCTGTTTTTT	CASEPGWDTGELFF	TRBV19	TRBJ2-2	NA	14	NA
TGTGCCAGCAGCTTCACCGGGGACTTCCAAGAGACCCAGTACTTC	CASSFTGDFQETQYF	TRBV5-4	TRBJ2-5	NA	15	NA
TGCGCCAGCAGCCAAGCCCTGGGGGCAACACGGGAGCTGTTTTTT	CASSQALGATRELFF	TRBV4-1	TRBJ2-2	NA	15	many
TGTGCCAGCAGGGGAGGGGCAGTACTCACCGGGGAGCTGTTTTTT	CASRGGAVLTGELFF	TRBV7-6	TRBJ2-2	TRBD2	15	few
TGTGCCAGCAGTTTATTCGTAGGGGCGGATGAGCAGTTCTTC	CASSLFVGADEQFF	TRBV27	TRBJ2-1	NA	14	few
TGTGCCAGCAGCCCGCCTGACAGGGGATTGAACACTGAAGCTTTCTTT	CASSPPDRGLNTEAFF	TRBV7-9	TRBJ1-1	TRBD1	16	few
TGTGCCAGCAGTTTTTTAGGCTCCGAGGCCCAGCATTTT	CASSFLGSEAQHF	TRBV27	TRBJ1-5	NA	13	NA
TGCAGTGCTAGGGCCGGGACAGGAGAGTTTTATAGCAATCAGCCCCAGCATTTT	CSARAGTGEFYSNQPQHF	TRBV20-1	TRBJ1-5	TRBD1	18	NA
TGCAGTGCTGGGGGGGACGAGTGGGTCGTCTGGGGTGGCTACACCTTC	CSAGGDEWVVWGGYTF	TRBV20-1	TRBJ1-2	NA	16	NA
TGTGCCAGCAGTGAAGGGACGTACGCTGAAGCTTTCTTT	CASSEGTYAEAFF	TRBV6-1	TRBJ1-1	NA	13	few
TGTGTCAGCAGCCTGGACAGGACTCAGTATGGCTACACCTTC	CVSSLDRTQYGYTF	TRBV5-3	TRBJ1-2	TRBD1	14	NA
TGTGCCAGCAGCGTATCCGGGACAGCATTCCAAGAGACCCAGTACTTC	CASSVSGTAFQETQYF	TRBV9	TRBJ2-5	TRBD1	16	few
TGTGCCAGCAGTGAAGGTCTAGAGCCCACAGATACGCAGTATTTT	CASSEGLEPTDTQYF	TRBV2	TRBJ2-3	NA	15	NA
TGTGCCAGCAGCTTATTCCCCGACGGGGCCAACGTCCTGACTTTC	CASSLFPDGANVLTF	TRBV7-6	TRBJ2-6	NA	15	many
TGTGCCAGCAGCCCCGAGGACAGGAATAACTATGGCTACACCTTC	CASSPEDRNNYGYTF	TRBV7-6	TRBJ1-2	TRBD1	15	few
TGCAGCGTCCATATTTCGGGGGGATCGCTAGATACGCAGTATTTT	CSVHISGGSLDTQYF	TRBV29-1	TRBJ2-3	TRBD2	15	NA
TGTGCCAGCAGTCTGACAGGGACTAGAGAGACCCAGTACTTC	CASSLTGTRETQYF	TRBV27	TRBJ2-5	NA	14	NA
TGTGCCAGCAGAGGGGTTCTTCTCACCGGGGAGCTGTTTTTT	CASRGVLLTGELFF	TRBV2	TRBJ2-2	NA	14	few
TGTGCCAGCAGCTTCGAGGGCCACAATGAGCAGTTCTTC	CASSFEGHNEQFF	TRBV7-9	TRBJ2-1	NA	13	few